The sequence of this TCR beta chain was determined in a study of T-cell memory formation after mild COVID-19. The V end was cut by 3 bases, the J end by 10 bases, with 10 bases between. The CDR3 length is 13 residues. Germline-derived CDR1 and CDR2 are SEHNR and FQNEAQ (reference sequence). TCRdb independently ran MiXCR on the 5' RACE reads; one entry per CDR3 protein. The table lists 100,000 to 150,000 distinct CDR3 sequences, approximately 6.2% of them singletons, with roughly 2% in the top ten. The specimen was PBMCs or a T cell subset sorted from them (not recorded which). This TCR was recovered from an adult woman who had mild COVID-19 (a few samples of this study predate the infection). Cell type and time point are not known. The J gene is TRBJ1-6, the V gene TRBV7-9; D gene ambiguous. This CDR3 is CASSLLVESPLHF. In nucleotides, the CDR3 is TGTGCCAGCAGCTTGCTGGTGGAATCACCCCTCCACTTT. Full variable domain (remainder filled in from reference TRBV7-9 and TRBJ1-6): DTGVSQNPRHKITKRGQNVTFRCDPISEHNRLYWYRQTLGQGPEFLTYFQNEAQLEKSRLLSDRFSAERPKGSFSTLEIQRTEQGDSAMYLCASSLLVESPLHFGNGTRLTVT.